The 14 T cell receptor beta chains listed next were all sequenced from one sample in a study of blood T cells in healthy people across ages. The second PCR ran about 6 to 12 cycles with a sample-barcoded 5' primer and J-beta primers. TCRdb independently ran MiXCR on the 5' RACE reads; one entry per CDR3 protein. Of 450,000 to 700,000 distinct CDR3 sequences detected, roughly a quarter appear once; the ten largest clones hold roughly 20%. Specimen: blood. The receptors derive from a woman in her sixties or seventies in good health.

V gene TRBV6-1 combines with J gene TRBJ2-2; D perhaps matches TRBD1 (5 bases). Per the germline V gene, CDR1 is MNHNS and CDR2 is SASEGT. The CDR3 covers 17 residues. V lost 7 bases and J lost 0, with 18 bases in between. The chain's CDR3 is CASTQRQKLANTGELFF. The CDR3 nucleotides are TGTGCCAGCACCCAGCGACAGAAGCTCGCGAACACCGGGGAGCTGTTTTTT.

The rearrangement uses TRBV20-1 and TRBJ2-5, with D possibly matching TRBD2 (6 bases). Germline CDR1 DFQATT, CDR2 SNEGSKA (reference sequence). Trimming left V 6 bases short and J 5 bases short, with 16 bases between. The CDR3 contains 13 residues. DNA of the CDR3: TGCAGTGCCCTGGCTCGGGGGTTTGAGACCCAGTACTTC. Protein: CSALARGFETQYF.

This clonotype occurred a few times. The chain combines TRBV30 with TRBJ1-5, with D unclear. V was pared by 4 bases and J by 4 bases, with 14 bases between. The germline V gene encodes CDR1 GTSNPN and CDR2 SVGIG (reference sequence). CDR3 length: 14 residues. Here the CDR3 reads CAWNQIAGNQPQHF. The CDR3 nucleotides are TGTGCCTGGAATCAAATCGCCGGGAATCAGCCCCAGCATTTT.

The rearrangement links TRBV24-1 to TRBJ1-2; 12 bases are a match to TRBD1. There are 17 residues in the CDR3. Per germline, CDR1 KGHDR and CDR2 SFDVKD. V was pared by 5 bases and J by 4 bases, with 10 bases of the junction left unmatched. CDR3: CATSGSPGTGGPYGYTF. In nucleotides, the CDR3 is TGTGCCACCAGTGGATCACCCGGGACAGGGGGCCCCTATGGCTACACCTTC.

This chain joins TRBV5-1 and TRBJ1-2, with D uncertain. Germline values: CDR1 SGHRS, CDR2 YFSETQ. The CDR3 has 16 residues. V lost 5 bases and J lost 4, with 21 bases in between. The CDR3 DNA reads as TGCGCCAGCAGAACCTTCCCGGACCCCAAGGGCTATGGCTACACCTTC. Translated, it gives CASRTFPDPKGYGYTF.

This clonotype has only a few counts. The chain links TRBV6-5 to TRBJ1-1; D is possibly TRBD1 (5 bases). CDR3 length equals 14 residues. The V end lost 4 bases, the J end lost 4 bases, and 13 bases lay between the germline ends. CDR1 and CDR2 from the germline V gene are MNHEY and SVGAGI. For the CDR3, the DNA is TGTGCCAGCAGTTCTACGGGGGGGATCACTGAAGCTTTCTTT. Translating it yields CASSSTGGITEAFF.

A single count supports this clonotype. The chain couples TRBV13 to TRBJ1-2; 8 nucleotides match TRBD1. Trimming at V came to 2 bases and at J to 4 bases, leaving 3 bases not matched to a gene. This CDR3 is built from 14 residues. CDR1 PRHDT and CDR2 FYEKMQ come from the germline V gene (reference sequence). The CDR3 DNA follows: TGTGCCAGCAGCTTAAAGGGACAGGCCTATGGCTACACCTTC. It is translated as CASSLKGQAYGYTF.

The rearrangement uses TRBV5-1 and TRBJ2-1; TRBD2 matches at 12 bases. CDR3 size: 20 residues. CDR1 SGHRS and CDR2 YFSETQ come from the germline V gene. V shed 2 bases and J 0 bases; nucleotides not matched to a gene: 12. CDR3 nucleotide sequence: TGCGCCAGCAGCTTTCCAGGACTAGCGGGGAGTGAGAGCTCCTACAATGAGCAGTTCTTC. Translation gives CASSFPGLAGSESSYNEQFF. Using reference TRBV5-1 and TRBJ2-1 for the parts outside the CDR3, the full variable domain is KAGVTQTPRYLIKTRGQQVTLSCSPISGHRSVSWYQQTPGQGLQFLFEYFSETQRNKGNFPGRFSGRQFSNSRSEMNVSTLELGDSALYLCASSFPGLAGSESSYNEQFFGPGTRLTVL.

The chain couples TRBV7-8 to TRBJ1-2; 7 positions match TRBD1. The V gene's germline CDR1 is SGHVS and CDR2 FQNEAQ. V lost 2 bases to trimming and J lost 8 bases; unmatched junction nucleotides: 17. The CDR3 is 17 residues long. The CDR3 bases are TGTGCCAGCAGCTTAATGCCCCCTACAGGGGTCGGCAGAGGCTACACCTTC. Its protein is CASSLMPPTGVGRGYTF.

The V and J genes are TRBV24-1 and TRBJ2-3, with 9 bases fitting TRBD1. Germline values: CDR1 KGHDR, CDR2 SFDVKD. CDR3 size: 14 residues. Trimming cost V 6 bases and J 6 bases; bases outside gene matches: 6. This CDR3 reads CATSWTGASDTQYF. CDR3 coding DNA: TGTGCCACCAGTTGGACAGGGGCGTCGGATACGCAGTATTTT.

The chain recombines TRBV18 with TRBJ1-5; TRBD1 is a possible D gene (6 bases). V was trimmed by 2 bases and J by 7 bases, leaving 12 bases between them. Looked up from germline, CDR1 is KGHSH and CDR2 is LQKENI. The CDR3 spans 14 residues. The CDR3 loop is CASSPIGGVQPQHF. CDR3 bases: TGTGCCAGCTCACCAATTGGGGGCGTCCAGCCCCAGCATTTT. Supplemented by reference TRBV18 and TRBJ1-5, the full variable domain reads NAGVMQNPRHLVRRRGQEARLRCSPMKGHSHVYWYRQLPEEGLKFMVYLQKENIIDESGMPKERFSAEFPKEGPSILRIQQVVRGDSAAYFCASSPIGGVQPQHFGDGTRLSIL.

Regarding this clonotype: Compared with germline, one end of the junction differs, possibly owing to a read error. The CDR3 sequence is CASSQSGAGTGELVF. Here the CDR3 DNA reads TGTGCCAGCAGCCAAAGTGGAGCGGGCACCGGGGAGCTGGTTTTT. The V gene is TRBV4-2, the J gene TRBJ2-2, with D possibly being TRBD2 (6 bases). This CDR3 spans 15 amino acids. Germline loops: CDR1 LGHNA, CDR2 YNFKEQ.

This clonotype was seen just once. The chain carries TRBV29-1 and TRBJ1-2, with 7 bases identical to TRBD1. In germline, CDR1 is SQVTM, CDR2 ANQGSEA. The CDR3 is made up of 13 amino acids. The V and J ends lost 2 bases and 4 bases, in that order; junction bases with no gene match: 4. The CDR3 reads CSVERDSRYGYTF. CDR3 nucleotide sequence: TGCAGCGTTGAAAGGGACAGCCGCTATGGCTACACCTTC.

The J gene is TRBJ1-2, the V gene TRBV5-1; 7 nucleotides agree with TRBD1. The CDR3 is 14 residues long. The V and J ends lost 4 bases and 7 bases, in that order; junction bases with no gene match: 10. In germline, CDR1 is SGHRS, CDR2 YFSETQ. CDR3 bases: TGCGCCAGCAGCCTACCGGGACAGTCGACTGGCTACACCTTC. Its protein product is CASSLPGQSTGYTF.